These 21 T cell receptor beta chains were sequenced from one sample in a study of shared clonotypes between healthy human individuals (TCRdb year 2020). The library was made by the immunoSEQ multiplex PCR assay. Imported from immuneACCESS, the table was reduced by TCRdb to in-frame sequences with V and J called. These copies leave out some clones; in studies compared against another copy, an unresolved V gene accounts for under half, and the cause of the remainder is not known. The sample table contains more than 600,000 clones; only one count was recorded for about 91% of them. The top ten clones comprise approximately 22% of the sample. CD8 naive samples consisted of CD45RO-negative cells that were positively selected for CCR7, yielding a CD45RA+CCR7+ population without TemRA cells. The sequenced material came from naive CD8+ T cells sorted from blood. What this sample's cell subset or site label stands for: CD45RA+CCR7+. Receptors originate from a man aged 25-40 years in good health.

This clone has only a few counts. J is TRBJ2-7 and V is TRBV2; the D is unclear. The V end was cut by 1 base, the J end by 0 bases, with 13 bases between. Germline values: CDR1 SNHLY, CDR2 FYNNEI. The CDR3 loop spans 16 amino acids. The chain's CDR3 is CASSEGGSLSSYEQYF. CDR3 DNA: TGTGCCAGCAGTGAAGGAGGATCCCTAAGCTCCTACGAGCAGTACTTC.

The genes are TRBV27 and TRBJ1-5, with D possibly matching TRBD1 (5 bases). CDR1 is MNHEY and CDR2 is SMNVEV in the germline V gene (reference sequence). The CDR3 spans 14 residues. Deletions cut 8 bases from V and 11 bases from J, with 22 bases between. CDR3 loop: CASSGGGLGRAQHF. CDR3 in DNA: TGTGCCAGCTCTGGGGGAGGTCTTGGTAGGGCCCAGCATTTT.

This rearrangement joins TRBV7-9 to TRBJ2-1; D may be TRBD1 or TRBD2 (5 bases each). The CDR3 contains 18 residues. V was trimmed by 2 bases and J by 0 bases, leaving 17 bases between them. Germline CDR1 SEHNR, CDR2 FQNEAQ (reference sequence). CDR3 in DNA: TGTGCCAGCAGCTTACCCCCGCTTGGGGGAACCTCCTACAATGAGCAGTTCTTC. This gives the protein CASSLPPLGGTSYNEQFF.

The V and J genes are TRBV7-2 and TRBJ2-5; 7 nucleotides line up with TRBD1. Germline-derived CDR1 and CDR2 are SGHTA and FQGNSA. CDR3 length: 17 residues. Trimming took 5 bases from V and 3 from J; bases not matched to a gene: 15. CDR3 amino acids: CASSIRTGLIVKETQYF. CDR3 DNA: TGTGCCAGCAGCATAAGGACAGGCCTAATCGTTAAAGAGACCCAGTACTTC.

The rearrangement uses TRBV4-1 and TRBJ2-7; 12 bases fit TRBD1. CDR3 length equals 16 residues. Germline V gene sequence: CDR1 MGHRA, CDR2 YSYEKL. The trim removed 0 bases at V and 4 bases at J, leaving 4 bases unmatched. The CDR3 is CASSQESGQGAYEQYF. Written as DNA, the CDR3 is TGCGCCAGCAGCCAAGAGTCGGGACAGGGGGCGTACGAGCAGTACTTC.

The V call is TRBV18, the J call TRBJ2-7; 9 nucleotides match TRBD1. The J segment lost 0 bases and the V segment lost 3 bases, leaving 3 bases of the junction unmatched. Germline CDR1 reads KGHSH; CDR2 reads LQKENI. This CDR3 spans 15 amino acids. CDR3 bases: TGTGCCAGCTCACCCGTGGGACAGGGCTCCTACGAGCAGTACTTC. This gives the protein CASSPVGQGSYEQYF.

This chain joins TRBV11-2 and TRBJ2-1; weak D call: TRBD2 (5 bases). Trimming shortened V by 6 bases and J by 0 bases, and 18 bases separated the two germline ends. CDR3 size: 17 residues. The germline gives CDR1 SGHAT, CDR2 FQNNGV. CDR3 coding DNA: TGTGCCAGCAGATCCCACTTACGGGGAAGCTCCTACAATGAGCAGTTCTTC. It is translated as CASRSHLRGSSYNEQFF.

The gene calls are TRBV29-1 and TRBJ1-2; 7 positions agree with TRBD1. This CDR3 is built from 14 residues. V lost 6 bases and J lost 5; bases outside the gene matches: 12. Germline V lookup: CDR1 SQVTM, CDR2 ANQGSEA. DNA of the CDR3: TGCAGCGTCGCCTTCCCGGGACAGCAATATGGCTACACCTTC. As protein: CSVAFPGQQYGYTF.

The rearrangement uses TRBV15 and TRBJ2-1; 11 bases are shared with TRBD2. Germline CDR1 LNHNV, CDR2 YYDKDF (reference sequence). V shed 5 bases and J 0 bases; nucleotides not matched to a gene: 9. CDR3 length equals 18 residues. The CDR3 region is CATSSGLAVTSSYNEQFF. The CDR3 nucleotides are TGTGCCACCAGCTCGGGACTAGCGGTTACCTCCTCCTACAATGAGCAGTTCTTC.

This clone was seen a single time. The chain recombines TRBV29-1 with TRBJ2-7; a possible D gene is TRBD2 (5 bases). Germline-derived CDR1 and CDR2 are SQVTM and ANQGSEA. V was cut by 6 bases and J by 1 base, with 19 bases left in between. This CDR3 region has 15 residues. The CDR3 DNA reads as TGCAGCGTGGCCCGGAGGACCCTGAGGTCCTACGAGCAGTACTTC. Its translation is CSVARRTLRSYEQYF.

This clone came up once. The V and J genes are TRBV29-1 and TRBJ2-1; the D gene is possibly TRBD2 (5 bases). This CDR3 is built from 14 residues. Germline values: CDR1 SQVTM, CDR2 ANQGSEA. V was cut by 7 bases and J by 4 bases, with 17 bases left in between. The CDR3 region is CSAEGVLEYNEQFF. The CDR3, as DNA: TGCAGCGCCGAGGGTGTTCTTGAATACAATGAGCAGTTCTTC.

CDR3 nucleotide sequence: TGTGCCAGCAGCGGGGGGACTAGCGGGAGTTCCCGCTCCTACGAGCAGTACTTC. Protein sequence: CASSGGTSGSSRSYEQYF. The gene calls are TRBV7-8 and TRBJ2-7, with 14 bases that match TRBD2. The length of the CDR3 is 18 residues. V trimming: 5 bases; J trimming: 0 bases; junction bases outside the gene matches: 9. From germline, CDR1 is SGHVS and CDR2 FQNEAQ.

The chain combines TRBV28 with TRBJ2-1; 8 bases align to TRBD2. This CDR3 has 14 residues. V trimming: 5 bases; J trimming: 4 bases; junction bases outside the gene matches: 4. Germline V gene lookup returns CDR1 MDHEN and CDR2 SYDVKM. CDR3: CASSGSGVYNEQFF. The CDR3 DNA reads as TGTGCCAGCAGTGGTAGCGGGGTATACAATGAGCAGTTCTTC. Based on the CDR3 plus reference TRBV28 and TRBJ2-1, the full variable domain is DVKVTQSSRYLVKRTGEKVFLECVQDMDHENMFWYRQDPGLGLRLIYFSYDVKMKEKGDIPEGYSVSREKKERFSLILESASTNQTSMYLCASSGSGVYNEQFFGPGTRLTVL.

The gene calls are TRBV28 and TRBJ2-5; D is uncertain. CDR3 size: 11 residues. V was clipped by 5 bases and J by 5 bases, with 6 bases between them. Germline V gene sequence: CDR1 MDHEN, CDR2 SYDVKM. Here the CDR3 reads CASSPQETQYF. CDR3 in DNA: TGTGCCAGCAGTCCCCAGGAGACCCAGTACTTC.

The J gene is TRBJ1-1, the V gene TRBV5-1, with D maybe TRBD1 (6 bases). CDR1 is SGHRS and CDR2 is YFSETQ in the germline V gene. The length of the CDR3 is 17 residues. The V and J ends lost 0 bases and 0 bases respectively, with 15 bases between them. The CDR3 coding sequence is TGCGCCAGCAGCTTGGCCTCGGGACACCGGATGAACACTGAAGCTTTCTTT. As protein: CASSLASGHRMNTEAFF.

The chain has TRBV15 and TRBJ1-3; 8 bases agree with TRBD1. This CDR3 spans 14 amino acids. Germline V gives CDR1 LNHNV, CDR2 YYDKDF (reference sequence). The junction had 6 bases not matched to a gene; V was cut back by 4 bases and J by 7 bases. The CDR3 loop is CATSTRTGYNTIYF. The CDR3 region has the DNA TGTGCCACCAGCACGAGGACAGGGTATAACACCATATATTTT.

The gene calls are TRBV30 and TRBJ2-1, with 8 bases identical to TRBD2. Germline assignment: CDR1 GTSNPN and CDR2 SVGIG (reference sequence). The CDR3 is 19 amino acids. V trimming: 4 bases; J trimming: 3 bases; junction bases outside the gene matches: 20. The CDR3 coding sequence is TGTGCCTGGAATGGGGTGGCGGGAGGATCTAGAGTGGTCTACAATGAGCAGTTCTTC. It codes for CAWNGVAGGSRVVYNEQFF. Full variable domain (missing parts from reference TRBV30 and TRBJ2-1): SQTIHQWPATLVQPVGSPLSLECTVEGTSNPNLYWYRQAAGRGLQLLFYSVGIGQISSEVPQNLSASRPQDRQFILSSKKLLLSDSGFYLCAWNGVAGGSRVVYNEQFFGPGTRLTVL.

V gene TRBV27 combines with J gene TRBJ2-7, with D uncertain. V was pared by 5 bases and J by 3 bases, with 14 bases between. In germline, CDR1 is MNHEY, CDR2 SMNVEV (reference sequence). The CDR3 length is 14 residues. The CDR3 sequence is CASSPPYKSYEQYF. CDR3 DNA: TGTGCCAGCAGTCCACCATACAAGAGCTACGAGCAGTACTTC.

The chain uses TRBV6-6 and TRBJ2-3; unclear D gene. Per the germline V gene, CDR1 is MNHNY and CDR2 is SVGAGI (reference sequence). CDR3 length: 14 amino acids. The V end was cut by 7 bases, the J end by 1 base, with 12 bases between. The CDR3 DNA reads as TGTGCCAGCACTCCGTGGGCAGGCACAGATACGCAGTATTTT. It translates to CASTPWAGTDTQYF.

The chain couples TRBV18 to TRBJ2-7, with D perhaps being TRBD1 or TRBD2 (5 bases each). Looked up from germline, CDR1 is KGHSH and CDR2 is LQKENI. The germline V and J ends were trimmed by 3 bases and 7 bases, with 10 bases remaining between them. The CDR3 contains 12 residues. The CDR3 here is CASSPTGHEQYF. Here the CDR3 DNA reads TGTGCCAGCTCACCGACGGGGCATGAGCAGTACTTC.

The gene calls are TRBV6-5 and TRBJ1-1; D not resolved. The CDR3 is 13 amino acids. V gave up 1 base and J gave up 4 bases, with 7 bases separating them. Germline V gives CDR1 MNHEY, CDR2 SVGAGI. DNA for the CDR3: TGTGCCAGCAGTTACTTTCAGGCCACTGAAGCTTTCTTT. This translates into CASSYFQATEAFF.